This TCR beta chain stems from a study of cytomegalovirus exposure and HLA in healthy donors. The CDR3 is 14 residues long. The V end was cut by 2 bases, the J end by 5 bases, with 13 bases between. Germline lookup yields CDR1 MNHEY and CDR2 SMNVEV (reference sequence). PCR amplification relied on 60 Vbeta primers (plus 13 Jbeta primers). Libraries were prepared by immunoSEQ multiplex PCR; TCRdb keeps only in-frame clonotypes and omits some of them. Among 95,000 to 100,000 clones listed, around 85% were seen once. Comment on this clone: Its antigen is not identified.

The study's findings and limits: Several top significant clusters appeared, in a later analysis, to be linked to common viral pathogens.

Healthy people donating bone marrow made up the donors. The material sequenced was PBMCs. This rearrangement joins TRBV27 to TRBJ2-7, with D maybe TRBD2 (7 bases). The sequence came from a man aged 30 to 45 in good health and CMV-seronegative. The CDR3 loop is CASSLGGAMNEQYF. The DNA for the CDR3 is TGTGCCAGCAGTTTAGGGGGGGCCATGAACGAGCAGTACTTC.